The 9 T cell receptor beta chains below come from one sample, sequenced in a study of blood T cell repertoires in COVID-19. The repertoire was sequenced with immunoSEQ multiplex PCR; TCRdb's copy has only in-frame clones and lacks some. The repertoire holds over 200,000 clones, with roughly 85% as singletons. The sample comprised peripheral blood. All receptors derive from a woman between 18 and 29 years old who had recovered from COVID-19.

The J gene is TRBJ1-4, the V gene TRBV12-3 or TRBV12-4; TRBD1 might be the D (6 bases). This CDR3 has 12 residues. With 8 bases removed from V and 8 bases from J, the gap between germline ends came to 12 bases. Here the CDR3 DNA reads TGTGCCAGCGGACAGATCCGGGAAAAACTGTTTTTT. Translation: CASGQIREKLFF.

This rearrangement joins TRBV19 to TRBJ1-2, with D maybe TRBD1 (5 bases). Trimming shortened V by 4 bases and J by 6 bases, and 21 bases separated the two germline ends. The germline gives CDR1 LNHDA, CDR2 SQIVND (reference sequence). The CDR3 has 16 amino acids. CDR3 nucleotide sequence: TGTGCCAGTAGTAACAGGCGGACAACCCTATACAATGGCTACACCTTC. This translates into CASSNRRTTLYNGYTF.

The rearrangement uses TRBV14 and TRBJ2-7, with D possibly matching TRBD2 (6 bases). The V end was cut by 0 bases, the J end by 9 bases, with 18 bases between. The germline gives CDR1 SGHDN, CDR2 FVKESK. The CDR3 spans 15 residues. CDR3 nucleotides: TGTGCCAGCAGCCAAGATATCGGGGGAACCCGTTGGCAGTACTTC. This gives the protein CASSQDIGGTRWQYF.

This chain uses TRBV7-2 with TRBJ2-7; TRBD2 might be the D (5 bases). The CDR3 length is 15 residues. The germline CDR1 and CDR2 sequences are SGHTA and FQGNSA. V was trimmed by 3 bases and J by 1 base, leaving 13 bases between them. This chain's CDR3 is CASSFTSSFSYEQYF. The CDR3 DNA is TGTGCCAGCAGCTTCACTTCTAGCTTTTCCTACGAGCAGTACTTC. The variable domain in full, with the rest retrieved from reference TRBV7-2 and TRBJ2-7, is GAGVSQSPSNKVTEKGKDVELRCDPISGHTALYWYRQSLGQGLEFLIYFQGNSAPDKSGLPSDRFSAERTGGSVSTLTIQRTQQEDSAVYLCASSFTSSFSYEQYFGPGTRLTVT.

This chain connects TRBV12-3 or TRBV12-4 to TRBJ2-3; D gene unclear. The CDR3 length is 10 residues. V was cut by 3 bases and J by 8 bases, with 3 bases left in between. CDR3 in DNA: TGTGCCAGCAGTTTGGCTACGCAGTATTTT. It specifies CASSLATQYF.

This chain connects TRBV19 to TRBJ2-4; 8 bases agree with TRBD2. There are 13 residues in the CDR3. Germline lookup yields CDR1 LNHDA and CDR2 SQIVND (reference sequence). Trimming removed 2 bases from V and 14 bases from J; junction bases left unmatched: 8. The CDR3 DNA reads as TGTGCCAGTAGTATATCCCTACTAGCGGCGGAGTACTTC. This sequence encodes CASSISLLAAEYF.

The V gene is TRBV11-3, the J gene TRBJ2-1; 7 positions agree with TRBD2. Germline V CDR1 and CDR2: SGHNT, YENEEA. The CDR3 runs 15 residues. V was clipped by 3 bases and J by 0 bases; unmatched bases: 2. CDR3 sequence: CASSFGGSSYNEQFF. As DNA, the CDR3 is TGTGCCAGCAGCTTTGGCGGGAGCTCCTACAATGAGCAGTTCTTC.

The rearrangement links TRBV6-2 or TRBV6-3 to TRBJ1-1; D perhaps matches TRBD1 (5 bases). Deletions cut 2 bases from V and 11 bases from J, with 9 bases between. CDR1 is MNHEY, CDR2 SVGEGT, per germline. CDR3 size: 11 residues. The CDR3 DNA follows: TGTGCCAGCAGTTACGCCAGGGTTGCTTTCTTT. Its translation: CASSYARVAFF.

The count of this clone is one. The chain uses TRBV5-6 and TRBJ2-1; 9 bases fit TRBD1. The germline CDR1 and CDR2 sequences are SGHDT and YYEEEE. Trimming removed 7 bases from V and 6 bases from J; junction bases left unmatched: 8. The CDR3 extends over 14 amino acids. CDR3 DNA sequence: TGTGCCAGCCAGGAAGGGACAGGGTCCAATGAGCAGTTCTTC. Translated: CASQEGTGSNEQFF.